The 29 T cell receptor beta chains below all came from one sample that was sequenced in a study of blood T cells in healthy people across ages. A sample-barcoded 5' primer and a J-beta primer mix were used in a second PCR of roughly 6 to 11 cycles. TCRdb reprocessed the 5' RACE reads with MiXCR, giving one entry per CDR3 protein. The data show around 780,000 distinct CDR3 sequences, just over 55% seen once. Sample: blood. Source of these receptors: a man aged 35-49 years in good health.

The J gene is TRBJ2-3, the V gene TRBV27; 11 nucleotides align to TRBD2. Germline V gene data show CDR1 as MNHEY and CDR2 as SMNVEV (reference sequence). The CDR3 has 16 residues. Losses at the gene ends were 5 bases for V and 6 bases for J; bases not matched to a gene: 10. Written as DNA, the CDR3 is TGTGCCAGCAGTACCGTGACTAGCGGGGCACAGGATACGCAGTATTTT. Protein sequence: CASSTVTSGAQDTQYF.

V usage is TRBV7-6 and J usage is TRBJ2-7, with TRBD1 as a possible D gene (5 bases). CDR3 size: 15 residues. Trimming shortened V by 5 bases and J by 0 bases, and 14 bases separated the two germline ends. Germline-derived CDR1 and CDR2 are SGHVS and FNYEAQ. As DNA, the CDR3 is TGTGCCAGCAGCCGTGTGGCAGGGAACTCCTACGAGCAGTACTTC. Protein sequence: CASSRVAGNSYEQYF.

The rearrangement links TRBV28 to TRBJ1-2; D might be TRBD1 (6 bases). The ends were cut back, 1 base at V and 6 bases at J, with 21 bases in the middle. The CDR3 runs to 17 residues. In germline, CDR1 is MDHEN, CDR2 SYDVKM. The CDR3 loop reads CASSLSSGQFTVDGYTF. The CDR3, as DNA: TGTGCCAGCAGTTTATCCTCAGGACAGTTCACGGTGGATGGCTACACCTTC.

V is TRBV6-6 and J is TRBJ2-1, with 9 positions matching TRBD2. Per germline, CDR1 MNHNY and CDR2 SVGAGI (reference sequence). J lost 4 bases, V lost 9 bases, and 10 bases had no gene match. The CDR3 extends over 15 amino acids. The CDR3 reads CASLAGGMIYNEQFF. The CDR3 DNA follows: TGTGCCAGTTTGGCGGGGGGGATGATATACAATGAGCAGTTCTTC.

The gene calls are TRBV3-1 and TRBJ2-5; D remains ambiguous. The CDR3 length is 11 residues. Trimming took off 4 bases at V and 5 bases at J, with 5 bases between the two ends. The germline CDR1 and CDR2 sequences are LGHDT and YNNKEL (reference sequence). CDR3 sequence: CASSRVETQYF. CDR3 nucleotide sequence: TGTGCCAGCAGCCGAGTGGAGACCCAGTACTTC.

This clonotype was seen many times. The chain combines TRBV29-1 with TRBJ2-4, with 7 bases aligning to TRBD1. The J segment lost 9 bases and the V segment lost 2 bases, leaving 7 bases of the junction unmatched. Germline values: CDR1 SQVTM, CDR2 ANQGSEA. The CDR3 has 13 residues. The CDR3 protein is CSVESTGESIQYF. CDR3 sequence (DNA): TGCAGCGTTGAATCAACAGGGGAGAGCATTCAGTACTTC.

The chain uses TRBV12-3 or TRBV12-4 and TRBJ1-2; 10 bases line up with TRBD1. The CDR3 has 15 amino acids. J was trimmed by 6 bases and V by 5 bases; bases with no gene match: 9. CDR3 protein: CASSIGTGAFDGYTF. Written as DNA, the CDR3 is TGTGCCAGCAGTATAGGGACAGGGGCTTTCGATGGCTACACCTTC.

The chain combines TRBV4-3 with TRBJ2-4; D gene ambiguous. Gene TRBJ2-7 matches the end of the DNA better, so the J call may be wrong. Germline V lookup: CDR1 LGHNA, CDR2 YSLEER. This CDR3 spans 14 amino acids. The CDR3 loop is CASSQQEQTYEQYF. The DNA of the CDR3 is TGCGCCAGCAGCCAACAAGAACAGACCTACGAGCAGTACTTC.

This sequence joins TRBV4-2 and TRBJ2-7; D may be TRBD2 (7 bases). CDR3 length: 17 amino acids. The germline V gene has CDR1 LGHNA and CDR2 YNFKEQ. Between the trimmed V and J ends, which lost 0 bases and 2 bases, there was a span of 17 bases. CDR3 nucleotide sequence: TGTGCCAGCAGCCAAGAGGTTGGGACTACAGGGACCTACGAGCAGTACTTC. It encodes CASSQEVGTTGTYEQYF.

In its sample, this clonotype was seen many times. CDR3 residues: CASTRTGYEQYF. CDR3 nucleotide sequence: TGTGCCAGCACCCGGACAGGTTACGAGCAGTACTTC. The rearrangement joins TRBV28 to TRBJ2-7, with 7 bases lining up with TRBD1. The CDR3 covers 12 residues. Germline V gene lookup returns CDR1 MDHEN and CDR2 SYDVKM. V shed 7 bases, J shed 4 bases, and the junction held 4 bases outside the gene matches.

The CDR3 region has the DNA TGTGCCAGCAGCTTACGTCAGCGGGAGGGATTCGATGAGCAGTTCTTC. This sequence encodes CASSLRQREGFDEQFF. V and J are TRBV7-2 and TRBJ2-1; 10 positions agree with TRBD2. This CDR3 is 16 amino acids long. Germline-derived CDR1 and CDR2 are SGHTA and FQGNSA. V was pared by 2 bases and J by 8 bases, with 9 bases of the junction left unmatched.

The chain recombines TRBV18 with TRBJ1-2; 9 positions agree with TRBD1. This CDR3 is 15 amino acids long. The germline V gene encodes CDR1 KGHSH and CDR2 LQKENI. The trim removed 6 bases at V and 6 bases at J, leaving 11 bases unmatched. The CDR3 DNA sequence: TGTGCCAGCTCTCCCGGGACAGGGAATAGTGATGGCTACACCTTC. Translating gives CASSPGTGNSDGYTF.

The chain is built from TRBV29-1 and TRBJ2-5, with 9 bases identical to TRBD1. The CDR3 is 12 residues long. Trimming cost V 6 bases and J 5 bases; bases outside gene matches: 4. Germline CDR1 reads SQVTM; CDR2 reads ANQGSEA. The CDR3, as DNA: TGCAGCGTGGGGGACAGGGTGGAGACCCAGTACTTC. Translation gives CSVGDRVETQYF.

In its sample, this clonotype was seen a few times. The V and J genes are TRBV6-6 and TRBJ2-3, with 9 bases matching TRBD1. Germline V gives CDR1 MNHNY, CDR2 SVGAGI (reference sequence). The CDR3 totals 14 residues. Trimming at V came to 6 bases and at J to 8 bases, leaving 9 bases not matched to a gene. The CDR3: CASRVTGGTGTQYF. The CDR3 DNA reads as TGTGCCAGCAGAGTGACAGGGGGAACGGGTACGCAGTATTTT.

The chain employs TRBV20-1 and TRBJ2-3; no reliable D call. The CDR3 loop spans 12 amino acids. Trimming left V 0 bases short and J 3 bases short, with 4 bases between. Germline assignment: CDR1 DFQATT and CDR2 SNEGSKA (reference sequence). The CDR3 nucleotides are TGCAGTGCTAGAGAGGGTACAGATACGCAGTATTTT. As protein: CSAREGTDTQYF.

This clonotype was seen more than once but under ten times. V gene TRBV12-3 or TRBV12-4 combines with J gene TRBJ2-5; D possibly corresponds to TRBD1 (6 bases). V lost 5 bases and J 9 bases, leaving 13 bases between the germline ends. The CDR3 contains 12 residues. This CDR3 reads CASSPQGKSQYF. CDR3 DNA sequence: TGTGCCAGCAGTCCCCAGGGGAAGTCCCAGTACTTC.

The chain is built from TRBV6-5 and TRBJ1-2; D gene uncertain. Per germline, CDR1 MNHEY and CDR2 SVGAGI. The V end lost 10 bases, the J end lost 0 bases, and 15 bases lay between the germline ends. The CDR3 is made up of 14 amino acids. For the CDR3, the DNA is TGTGCCACCAACCGACGGAATACTAACTATGGCTACACCTTC. Translation gives CATNRRNTNYGYTF.

CDR3 sequence (DNA): TGTGCCATCAGTGACAGTTCGGTTCCATACGAGCAGTACTTC. Translating gives CAISDSSVPYEQYF. This chain uses TRBV10-3 with TRBJ2-7; D gene ambiguous. V was shortened by 3 bases and J by 4 bases, with 13 bases between the two germline ends. The CDR3 has 14 amino acids. The germline V gene has CDR1 ENHRY and CDR2 SYGVKD.

The chain links TRBV2 to TRBJ2-5; tentatively, D is TRBD2 (5 bases). Germline assignment: CDR1 SNHLY and CDR2 FYNNEI. Trimming stripped 6 bases from V and 11 bases from J, with 19 bases between. The CDR3 consists of 13 residues. The CDR3 DNA reads TGTGCCAGCAGGCGCGGACTGGGCGGAGAGCAGTACTTC. Protein sequence: CASRRGLGGEQYF.

This rearrangement joins TRBV3-1 to TRBJ2-1; 7 bases are a match to TRBD1. The CDR3 runs to 13 residues. V was clipped by 9 bases and J by 4 bases; unmatched bases: 6. Germline-derived CDR1 and CDR2 are LGHDT and YNNKEL (reference sequence). The CDR3, as DNA: TGTGCCAGTAAGGGGACAGAATACAATGAGCAGTTCTTC. Translating gives CASKGTEYNEQFF.

The chain combines TRBV12-3 or TRBV12-4 with TRBJ2-1; a possible D gene is TRBD1 (6 bases). V lost 6 bases to trimming and J lost 6 bases, with 15 bases between them. This CDR3 region has 14 residues. The CDR3 here is CASSSGAGVNEQFF. In DNA form, the CDR3 reads TGTGCCAGCAGCTCCGGCGCAGGGGTCAATGAGCAGTTCTTC.

The table lists this clonotype with a count of one. The chain joins TRBV7-2 to TRBJ2-1; no firm D call. Germline-derived CDR1 and CDR2 are SGHTA and FQGNSA. Trimming took off 2 bases at V and 5 bases at J, with 7 bases between the two ends. This CDR3 comprises 13 residues. As DNA, the CDR3 is TGTGCCAGCAGCTTATGGACGCACAATGAGCAGTTCTTC. This translates into CASSLWTHNEQFF. The variable domain in full, with the rest retrieved from reference TRBV7-2 and TRBJ2-1, is GAGVSQSPSNKVTEKGKDVELRCDPISGHTALYWYRQSLGQGLEFLIYFQGNSAPDKSGLPSDRFSAERTGGSVSTLTIQRTQQEDSAVYLCASSLWTHNEQFFGPGTRLTVL.

This chain links TRBV24-1 with TRBJ1-1; D is uncertain. This CDR3 is 16 amino acids long. CDR1 is KGHDR, CDR2 SFDVKD, per germline. V was clipped by 5 bases and J by 1 base, with 16 bases between them. The CDR3 protein is CATSAGTGLPNTEAFF. As DNA, the CDR3 is TGTGCCACCAGTGCTGGAACTGGACTCCCGAACACTGAAGCTTTCTTT.

The V gene is TRBV20-1, the J gene TRBJ1-1; unclear D gene. Germline lookup yields CDR1 DFQATT and CDR2 SNEGSKA (reference sequence). The CDR3 consists of 11 residues. V was clipped by 1 base and J by 7 bases, with 7 bases between them. This CDR3 is CSARGVSEAFF. CDR3 DNA sequence: TGCAGTGCTAGAGGGGTCAGTGAAGCTTTCTTT.

This clonotype was seen a few times. This chain uses TRBV28 with TRBJ2-7; no reliable D call. V was clipped by 6 bases and J by 4 bases, with 10 bases between them. The germline V gene has CDR1 MDHEN and CDR2 SYDVKM. CDR3 size: 12 residues. CDR3 region: CASRWVGYEQYF. The CDR3 DNA sequence: TGTGCCAGCAGGTGGGTGGGTTACGAGCAGTACTTC.

This clonotype was detected only once. This rearrangement joins TRBV29-1 to TRBJ2-5, with D possibly being TRBD1 (6 bases). Germline values: CDR1 SQVTM, CDR2 ANQGSEA. V was clipped by 7 bases and J by 11 bases, with 20 bases between them. CDR3 size: 12 residues. Here the CDR3 reads CSARGGRAEQYF. The CDR3 bases are TGCAGCGCGCGAGGGGGAAGGGCTGAGCAGTACTTC.

The V and J genes are TRBV6-2 or TRBV6-3 and TRBJ2-5; maybe TRBD2 (6 bases). Trimming took off 2 bases at V and 5 bases at J, with 15 bases between the two ends. The CDR3 length is 15 residues. Germline CDR1 is MNHEY and CDR2 is SVGEGT. For the CDR3, the DNA is TGTGCCAGCAGTTACGTCGTCGGGGGTGCGGAGACCCAGTACTTC. It codes for CASSYVVGGAETQYF.

Only one count was recorded for this clonotype. The V and J genes are TRBV29-1 and TRBJ2-1; D possibly uses TRBD1 or TRBD2 (6 bases each). Gene TRBJ2-7 matches the end of the DNA better, so the J call may be wrong. Germline-derived CDR1 and CDR2 are SQVTM and ANQGSEA. This CDR3 has 14 amino acids. Here the CDR3 DNA reads TGCAGCCCCTGGGGGGCCGGCTCCTACAATGAGCAGTACTTC. This translates into CSPWGAGSYNEQYF.

In this sample, this clonotype turned up a few times. The chain employs TRBV25-1 and TRBJ2-1; 10 nucleotides agree with TRBD1. J lost 8 bases, V lost 4 bases, and 5 bases had no gene match. The CDR3 contains 14 residues. The germline V gene has CDR1 MGHDK and CDR2 SYGVNS. CDR3 sequence: CASSGDRGSDEQFF. The DNA of the CDR3 is TGTGCCAGCAGTGGGGACAGGGGATCGGATGAGCAGTTCTTC.